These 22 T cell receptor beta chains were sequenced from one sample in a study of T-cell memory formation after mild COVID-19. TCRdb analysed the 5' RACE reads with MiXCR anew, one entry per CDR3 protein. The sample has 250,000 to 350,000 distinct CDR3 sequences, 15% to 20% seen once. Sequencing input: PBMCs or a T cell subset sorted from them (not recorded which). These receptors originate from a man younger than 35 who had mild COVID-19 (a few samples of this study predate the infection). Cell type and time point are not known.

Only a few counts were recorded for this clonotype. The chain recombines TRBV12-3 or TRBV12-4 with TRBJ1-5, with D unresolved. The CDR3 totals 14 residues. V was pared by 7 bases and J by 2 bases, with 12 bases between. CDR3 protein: CASKNLAGNQPQHF. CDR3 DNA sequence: TGTGCCAGCAAAAATTTGGCGGGCAATCAGCCCCAGCATTTT.

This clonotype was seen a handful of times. CDR3 nucleotide sequence: TGTGCCAGCCGCGGTAGCGAAGAGACCCAGTACTTC. Its protein is CASRGSEETQYF. This rearrangement joins TRBV2 to TRBJ2-5; the D gene is possibly TRBD2 (5 bases). The CDR3 contains 12 residues. CDR1 SNHLY and CDR2 FYNNEI come from the germline V gene. Trimming cost V 8 bases and J 3 bases, with 10 bases left between them.

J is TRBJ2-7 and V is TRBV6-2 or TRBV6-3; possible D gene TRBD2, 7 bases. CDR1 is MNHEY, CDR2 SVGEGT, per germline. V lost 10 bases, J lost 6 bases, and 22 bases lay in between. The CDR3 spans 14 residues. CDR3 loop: CATGGPRGGSEQYF. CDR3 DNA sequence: TGTGCCACCGGGGGGCCGAGGGGGGGCTCCGAGCAGTACTTC.

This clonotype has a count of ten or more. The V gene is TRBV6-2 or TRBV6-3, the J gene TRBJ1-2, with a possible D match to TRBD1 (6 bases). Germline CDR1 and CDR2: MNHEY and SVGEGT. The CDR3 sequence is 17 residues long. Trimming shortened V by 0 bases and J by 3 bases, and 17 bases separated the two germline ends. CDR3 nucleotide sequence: TGTGCCAGCAGTTACTCGTTTCGTAAAAACAGGGACTATGGCTACACCTTC. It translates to CASSYSFRKNRDYGYTF.

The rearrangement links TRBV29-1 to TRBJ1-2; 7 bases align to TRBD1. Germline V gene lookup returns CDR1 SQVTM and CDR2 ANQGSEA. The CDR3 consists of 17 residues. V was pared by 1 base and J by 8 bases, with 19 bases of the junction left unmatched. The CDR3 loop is CSVEGRWTGRQTGGYTF. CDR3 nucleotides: TGCAGCGTTGAAGGCCGGTGGACAGGTCGACAGACGGGGGGCTACACCTTC.

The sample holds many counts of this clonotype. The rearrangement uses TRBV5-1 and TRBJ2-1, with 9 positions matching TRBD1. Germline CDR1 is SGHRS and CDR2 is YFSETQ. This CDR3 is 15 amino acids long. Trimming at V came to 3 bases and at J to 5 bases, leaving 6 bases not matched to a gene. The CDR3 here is CASSSTGGTNNEQFF. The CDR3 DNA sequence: TGCGCCAGCAGCTCGACAGGGGGAACAAACAATGAGCAGTTCTTC.

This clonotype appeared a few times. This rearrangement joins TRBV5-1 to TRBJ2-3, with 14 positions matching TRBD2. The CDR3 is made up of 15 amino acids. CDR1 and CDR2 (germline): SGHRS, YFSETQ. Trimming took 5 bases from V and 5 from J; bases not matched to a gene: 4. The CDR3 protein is CASSTGTSGGDTQYF. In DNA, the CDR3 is TGCGCCAGCAGTACCGGGACTAGCGGGGGAGATACGCAGTATTTT.

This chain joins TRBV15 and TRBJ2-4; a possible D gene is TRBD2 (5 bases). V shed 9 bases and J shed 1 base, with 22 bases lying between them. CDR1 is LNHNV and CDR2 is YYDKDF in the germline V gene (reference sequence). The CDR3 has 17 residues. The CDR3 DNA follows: TGTGCCACTAGCCTAACGAGGGCTGGAGCGGCCAAAAACATTCAGTACTTC. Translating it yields CATSLTRAGAAKNIQYF.

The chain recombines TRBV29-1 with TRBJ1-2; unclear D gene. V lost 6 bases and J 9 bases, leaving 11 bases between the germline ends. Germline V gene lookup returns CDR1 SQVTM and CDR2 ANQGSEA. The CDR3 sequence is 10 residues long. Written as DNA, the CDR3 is TGCAGCGTCAGTGATGACAGCTACACCTTC. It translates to CSVSDDSYTF.

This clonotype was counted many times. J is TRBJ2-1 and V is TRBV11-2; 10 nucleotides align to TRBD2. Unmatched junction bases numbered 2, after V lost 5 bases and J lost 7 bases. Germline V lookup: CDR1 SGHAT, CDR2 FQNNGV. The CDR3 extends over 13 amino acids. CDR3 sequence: CASSTSGENEQFF. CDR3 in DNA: TGTGCCAGCAGCACTAGCGGGGAGAATGAGCAGTTCTTC.

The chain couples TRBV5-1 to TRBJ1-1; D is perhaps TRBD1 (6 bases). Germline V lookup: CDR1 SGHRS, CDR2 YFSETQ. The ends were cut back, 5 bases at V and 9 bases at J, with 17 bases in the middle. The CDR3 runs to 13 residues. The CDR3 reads CASRWDTDPKAFF. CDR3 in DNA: TGCGCCAGCAGATGGGACACCGACCCAAAAGCTTTCTTT.

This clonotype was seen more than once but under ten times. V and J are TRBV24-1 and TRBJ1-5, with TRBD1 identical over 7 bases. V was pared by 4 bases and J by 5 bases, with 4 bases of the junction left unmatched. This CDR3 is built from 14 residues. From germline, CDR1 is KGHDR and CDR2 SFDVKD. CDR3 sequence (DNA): TGTGCCACCAGTGACCCGGGGACAGATCAGCCCCAGCATTTT. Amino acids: CATSDPGTDQPQHF.

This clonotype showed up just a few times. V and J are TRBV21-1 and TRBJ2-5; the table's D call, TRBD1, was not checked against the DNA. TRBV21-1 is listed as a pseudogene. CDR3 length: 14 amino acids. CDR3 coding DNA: TGTGCCAGCAGCAAGTTACCCCCCCAAGAGACCCAGTACTTC. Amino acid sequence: CASSKLPPQETQYF.

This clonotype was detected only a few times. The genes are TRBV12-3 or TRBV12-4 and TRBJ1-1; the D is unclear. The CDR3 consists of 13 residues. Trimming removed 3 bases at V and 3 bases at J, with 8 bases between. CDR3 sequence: CASSLNGYTEAFF. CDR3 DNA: TGTGCCAGCAGTTTGAATGGGTACACTGAAGCTTTCTTT.

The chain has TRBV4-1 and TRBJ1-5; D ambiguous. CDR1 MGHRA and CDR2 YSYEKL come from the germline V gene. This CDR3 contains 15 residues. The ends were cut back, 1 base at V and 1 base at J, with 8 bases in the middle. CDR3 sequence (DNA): TGCGCCAGCAGCCAAGTAGGGCCAAGCAATCAGCCCCAGCATTTT. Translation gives CASSQVGPSNQPQHF.

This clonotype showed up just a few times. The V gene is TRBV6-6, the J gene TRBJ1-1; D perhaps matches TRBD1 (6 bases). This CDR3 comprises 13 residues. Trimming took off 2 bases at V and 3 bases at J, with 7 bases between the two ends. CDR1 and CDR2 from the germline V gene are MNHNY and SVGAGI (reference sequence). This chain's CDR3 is CASSYAGDTEAFF. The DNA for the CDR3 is TGTGCCAGCAGTTACGCAGGGGACACTGAAGCTTTCTTT.

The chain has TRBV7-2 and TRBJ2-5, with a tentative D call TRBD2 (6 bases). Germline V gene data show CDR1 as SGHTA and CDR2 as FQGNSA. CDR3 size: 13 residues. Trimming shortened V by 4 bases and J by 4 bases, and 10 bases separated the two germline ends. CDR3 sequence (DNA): TGTGCCAGCAGCTCGGACTACCCAGAGACCCAGTACTTC. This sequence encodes CASSSDYPETQYF.

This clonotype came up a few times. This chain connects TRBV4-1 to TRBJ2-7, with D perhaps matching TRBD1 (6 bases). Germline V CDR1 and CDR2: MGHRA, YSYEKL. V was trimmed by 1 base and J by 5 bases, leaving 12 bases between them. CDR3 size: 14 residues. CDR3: CASSQAGEIDEQYF. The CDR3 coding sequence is TGCGCCAGCAGCCAAGCAGGGGAGATAGACGAGCAGTACTTC.

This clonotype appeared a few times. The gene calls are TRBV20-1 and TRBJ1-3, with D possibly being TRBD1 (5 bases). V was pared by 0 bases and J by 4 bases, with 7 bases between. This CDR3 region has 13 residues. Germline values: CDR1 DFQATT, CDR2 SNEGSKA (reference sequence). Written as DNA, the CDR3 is TGCAGTGCTAGAGATAGGGGCGGAAACACCATATATTTT. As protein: CSARDRGGNTIYF.

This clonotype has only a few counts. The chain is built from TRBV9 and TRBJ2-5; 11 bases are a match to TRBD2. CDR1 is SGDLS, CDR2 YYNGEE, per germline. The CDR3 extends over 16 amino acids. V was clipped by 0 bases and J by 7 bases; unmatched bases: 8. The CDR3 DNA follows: TGTGCCAGCAGCGTAGCTACGGGACTAGCGGTCGTGACCCAGTACTTC. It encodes CASSVATGLAVVTQYF.

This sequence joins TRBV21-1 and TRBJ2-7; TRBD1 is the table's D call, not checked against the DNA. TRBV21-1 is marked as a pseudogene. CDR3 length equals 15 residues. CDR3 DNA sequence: TGTGCCAGCAGCAAAAGGGGGACAGGGGGGTACGAGCAGTACTTC. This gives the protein CASSKRGTGGYEQYF.

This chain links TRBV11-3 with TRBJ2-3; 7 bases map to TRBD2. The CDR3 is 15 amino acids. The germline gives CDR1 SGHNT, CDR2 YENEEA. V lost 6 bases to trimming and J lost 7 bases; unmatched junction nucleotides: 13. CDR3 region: CASSRGGSAGNTQYF. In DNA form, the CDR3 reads TGTGCCAGCAGTCGCGGGGGAAGCGCAGGGAATACGCAGTATTTT.